One sample yielded the 11 T cell receptor beta chains listed below, sequenced in a study of blood T cell repertoires in COVID-19. Sequencing used immunoSEQ multiplex PCR; TCRdb keeps in-frame clones, though not all of them. The data contain 150,000 to 200,000 clones, approximately 88% of them singletons. The sequenced sample consisted of peripheral blood. All receptors derive from a woman aged 40-49 years with COVID-19, enrolled during active disease.

The rearrangement uses TRBV28 and TRBJ1-2, with 8 bases fitting TRBD1. Germline values: CDR1 MDHEN, CDR2 SYDVKM. V trimming: 3 bases; J trimming: 4 bases; junction bases outside the gene matches: 16. The CDR3 extends over 18 amino acids. CDR3 DNA: TGTGCCAGCAGTTTGTCAGGGACAGGCTCCCTTAGCCCCTATGGCTACACCTTC. Residues: CASSLSGTGSLSPYGYTF.

The rearrangement links TRBV29-1 to TRBJ2-7, with a possible D match to TRBD2 (5 bases). CDR1 and CDR2 from the germline V gene are SQVTM and ANQGSEA. The CDR3 length is 12 residues. V was shortened by 5 bases and J by 2 bases, with 10 bases between the two germline ends. The DNA of the CDR3 is TGCAGCGTTATAGAGGGTCCCTACGAGCAGTACTTC. Encoded protein: CSVIEGPYEQYF.

The rearrangement links TRBV5-1 to TRBJ2-5; D gene unclear. The CDR3 is 13 amino acids. The V end was cut by 7 bases, the J end by 3 bases, with 13 bases between. Germline lookup yields CDR1 SGHRS and CDR2 YFSETQ. The CDR3 loop is CASRRPVEETQYF. The CDR3 coding sequence is TGCGCCAGCCGTCGCCCGGTGGAAGAGACCCAGTACTTC.

This chain joins TRBV10-3 and TRBJ2-1, with D perhaps TRBD1 (6 bases). The germline V and J ends were trimmed by 6 bases and 8 bases, with 11 bases remaining between them. CDR3 size: 12 residues. CDR1 and CDR2 (germline): ENHRY, SYGVKD. DNA for the CDR3: TGTGCCATCAGGTCAGGGGTCCATGAGCAGTTCTTC. Translating gives CAIRSGVHEQFF.

This chain connects TRBV24-1 to TRBJ2-3; D may be TRBD1 (6 bases). Germline V gene data show CDR1 as KGHDR and CDR2 as SFDVKD. CDR3 length: 15 amino acids. Trimming removed 4 bases from V and 2 bases from J, with 12 bases in between. CDR3 region: CATSEGAGYTDTQYF. CDR3 nucleotides: TGTGCCACCAGTGAGGGGGCGGGTTACACAGATACGCAGTATTTT.

J is TRBJ2-1 and V is TRBV3-1 (or the pseudogene TRBV3-2); 9 bases fit TRBD1. Trimming took 5 bases from V and 6 from J; bases not matched to a gene: 8. The V gene's germline CDR1 is LGHDT and CDR2 YNNKEL (reference sequence). The CDR3 extends over 15 amino acids. The CDR3 loop reads CASSFWGTGSNEQFF. The DNA of the CDR3 is TGTGCCAGCAGCTTCTGGGGGACAGGGAGCAATGAGCAGTTCTTC.

The chain employs TRBV7-8 and TRBJ2-1, with D perhaps TRBD2 (6 bases). This CDR3 spans 15 amino acids. Germline lookup yields CDR1 SGHVS and CDR2 FQNEAQ. The V gene lost 5 bases and the J gene lost 7 bases, with 18 bases spanning the gap. The CDR3 coding sequence is TGTGCCAGCAGCGATCGACTAGTCCCCCCGAATGAGCAGTTCTTC. Encoded protein: CASSDRLVPPNEQFF.

The rearrangement uses TRBV19 and TRBJ2-5; weak D call: TRBD1 (6 bases). Germline V CDR1 and CDR2: LNHDA, SQIVND (reference sequence). This CDR3 contains 13 residues. The V gene lost 5 bases and the J gene lost 5 bases, with 12 bases spanning the gap. The CDR3 DNA is TGTGCCAGTAGTGGGTCCCAGGGGGAGACCCAGTACTTC. Translating it yields CASSGSQGETQYF.

This chain links TRBV12-2 with TRBJ1-2. TRBV12-2 is a recognized pseudogene. CDR3 length: 15 residues. CDR3 DNA sequence: TGTGCAAGTCGCTTAGGAGACGGGATCAACTATGGCTACACCTTC. It yields the protein CASRLGDGINYGYTF.

The chain recombines TRBV5-6 with TRBJ1-2, with TRBD1 matching over 8 bases. The germline V gene has CDR1 SGHDT and CDR2 YYEEEE. V lost 4 bases to trimming and J lost 5 bases; unmatched junction nucleotides: 7. This CDR3 contains 14 residues. Here the CDR3 reads CASSTKTGEYGYTF. CDR3 DNA: TGTGCCAGCAGCACTAAGACAGGGGAATATGGCTACACCTTC.

The chain joins TRBV19 to TRBJ1-2; a weak D match, TRBD1 (5 bases). The CDR3 has 14 amino acids. The germline gives CDR1 LNHDA, CDR2 SQIVND (reference sequence). Trimming pared 3 bases from V and 6 bases from J, leaving 14 bases between. The CDR3 nucleotides read TGTGCCAGTAGTATTACAGGCCTGGGGAATGGCTACACCTTC. As protein: CASSITGLGNGYTF.